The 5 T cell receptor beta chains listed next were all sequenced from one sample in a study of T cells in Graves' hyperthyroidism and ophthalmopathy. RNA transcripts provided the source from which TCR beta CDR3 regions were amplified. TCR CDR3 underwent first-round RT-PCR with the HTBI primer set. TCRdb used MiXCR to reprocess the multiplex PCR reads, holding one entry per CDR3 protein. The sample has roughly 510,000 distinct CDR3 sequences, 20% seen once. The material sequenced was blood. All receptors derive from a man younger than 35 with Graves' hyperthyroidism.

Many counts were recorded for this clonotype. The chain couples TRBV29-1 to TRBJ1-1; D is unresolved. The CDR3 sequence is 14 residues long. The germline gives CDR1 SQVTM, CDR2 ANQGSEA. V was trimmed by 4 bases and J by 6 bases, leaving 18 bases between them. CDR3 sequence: CSVGAGGRKAEAFF. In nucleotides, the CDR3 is TGCAGCGTTGGGGCTGGTGGGAGGAAGGCTGAAGCTTTCTTT.

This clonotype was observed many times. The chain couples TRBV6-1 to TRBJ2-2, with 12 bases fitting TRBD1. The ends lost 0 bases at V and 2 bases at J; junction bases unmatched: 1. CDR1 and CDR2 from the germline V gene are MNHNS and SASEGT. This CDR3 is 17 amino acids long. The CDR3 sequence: CASSEAGTGGNTGELFF. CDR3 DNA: TGTGCCAGCAGTGAAGCCGGGACAGGGGGCAACACCGGGGAGCTGTTTTTT.

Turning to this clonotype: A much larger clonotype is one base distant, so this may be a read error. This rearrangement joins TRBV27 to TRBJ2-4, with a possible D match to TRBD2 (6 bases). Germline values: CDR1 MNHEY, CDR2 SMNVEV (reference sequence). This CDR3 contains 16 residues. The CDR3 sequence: CASSFSPLLAKNMQYF. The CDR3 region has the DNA TGTGCCAGCAGTTTTTCCCCTTTACTAGCCAAAAACATGCAGTACTTC.

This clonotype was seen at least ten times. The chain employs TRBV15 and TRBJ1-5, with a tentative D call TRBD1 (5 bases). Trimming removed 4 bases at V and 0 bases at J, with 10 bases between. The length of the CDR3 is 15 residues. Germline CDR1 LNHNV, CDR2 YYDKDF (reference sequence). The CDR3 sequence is CATSTRGNSNQPQHF. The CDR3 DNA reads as TGTGCCACCAGCACACGGGGGAATAGCAATCAGCCCCAGCATTTT.

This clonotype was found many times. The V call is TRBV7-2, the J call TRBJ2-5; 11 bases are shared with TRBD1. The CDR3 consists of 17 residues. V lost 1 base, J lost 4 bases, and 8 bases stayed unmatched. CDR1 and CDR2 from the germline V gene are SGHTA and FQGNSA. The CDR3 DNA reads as TGTGCCAGCAGCTTAGTGTCCTCGGGACAGGGGGTAGAGACCCAGTACTTC. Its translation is CASSLVSSGQGVETQYF.